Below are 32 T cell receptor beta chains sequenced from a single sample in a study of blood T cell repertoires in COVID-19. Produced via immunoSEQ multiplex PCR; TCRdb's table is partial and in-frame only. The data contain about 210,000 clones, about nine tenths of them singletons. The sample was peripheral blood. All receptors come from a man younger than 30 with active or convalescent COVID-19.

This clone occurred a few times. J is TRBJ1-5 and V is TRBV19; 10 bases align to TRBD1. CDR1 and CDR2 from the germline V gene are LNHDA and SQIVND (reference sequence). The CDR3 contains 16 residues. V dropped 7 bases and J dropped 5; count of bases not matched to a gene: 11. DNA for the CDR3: TGTGCCAGTAAACCGGGGGGACAGGGGATTTATCAGCCCCAGCATTTT. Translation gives CASKPGGQGIYQPQHF.

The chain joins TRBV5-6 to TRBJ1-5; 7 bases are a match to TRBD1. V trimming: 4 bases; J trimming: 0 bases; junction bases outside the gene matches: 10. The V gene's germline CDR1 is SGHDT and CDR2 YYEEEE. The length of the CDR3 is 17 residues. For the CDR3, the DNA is TGTGCCAGCAGCAGAATTTCCGGGACAGATAGCAATCAGCCCCAGCATTTT. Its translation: CASSRISGTDSNQPQHF.

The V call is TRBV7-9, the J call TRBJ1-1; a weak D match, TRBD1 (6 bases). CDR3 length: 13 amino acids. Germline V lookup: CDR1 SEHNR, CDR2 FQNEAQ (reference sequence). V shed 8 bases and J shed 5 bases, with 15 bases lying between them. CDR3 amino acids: CASHLPGVTEAFF. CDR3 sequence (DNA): TGTGCCAGCCATTTACCAGGGGTAACTGAAGCTTTCTTT. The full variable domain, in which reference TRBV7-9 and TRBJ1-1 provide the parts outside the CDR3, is DTGVSQNPRHKITKRGQNVTFRCDPISEHNRLYWYRQTLGQGPEFLTYFQNEAQLEKSRLLSDRFSAERPKGSFSTLEIQRTEQGDSAMYLCASHLPGVTEAFFGQGTRLTVV.

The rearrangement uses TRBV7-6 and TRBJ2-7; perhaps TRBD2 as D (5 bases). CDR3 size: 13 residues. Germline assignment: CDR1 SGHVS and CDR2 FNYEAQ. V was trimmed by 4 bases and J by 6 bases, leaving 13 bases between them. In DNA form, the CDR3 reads TGTGCCAGCAGCTCCCGGCCAGAGGGCGAGCAGTACTTC. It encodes CASSSRPEGEQYF.

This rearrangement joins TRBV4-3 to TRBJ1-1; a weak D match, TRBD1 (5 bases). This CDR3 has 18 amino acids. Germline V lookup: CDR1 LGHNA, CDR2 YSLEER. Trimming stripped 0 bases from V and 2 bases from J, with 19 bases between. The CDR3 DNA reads TGCGCCAGCAGCCAAGATAGGGGCACGGCCTGGGGTAACACTGAAGCTTTCTTT. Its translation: CASSQDRGTAWGNTEAFF.

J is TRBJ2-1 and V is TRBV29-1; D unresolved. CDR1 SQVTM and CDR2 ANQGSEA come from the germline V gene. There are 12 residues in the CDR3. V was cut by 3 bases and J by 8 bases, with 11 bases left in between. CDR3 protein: CSVELSRYEQFF. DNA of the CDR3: TGCAGCGTTGAGCTAAGTCGATATGAGCAGTTCTTC.

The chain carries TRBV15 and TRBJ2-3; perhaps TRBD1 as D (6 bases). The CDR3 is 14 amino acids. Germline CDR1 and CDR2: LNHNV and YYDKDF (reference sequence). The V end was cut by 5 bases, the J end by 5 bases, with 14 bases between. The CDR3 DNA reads TGTGCCACCAGCGCGATTACCAGGGGAGATACGCAGTATTTT. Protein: CATSAITRGDTQYF. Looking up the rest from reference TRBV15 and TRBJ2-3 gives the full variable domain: DAMVIQNPRYQVTQFGKPVTLSCSQTLNHNVMYWYQQKSSQAPKLLFHYYDKDFNNEADTPDNFQSRRPNTSFCFLDIRSPGLGDTAMYLCATSAITRGDTQYFGPGTRLTVL.

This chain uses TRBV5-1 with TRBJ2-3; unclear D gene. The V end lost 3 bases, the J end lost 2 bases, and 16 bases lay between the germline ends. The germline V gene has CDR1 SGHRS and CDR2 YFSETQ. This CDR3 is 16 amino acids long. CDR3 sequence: CASSSESGSLTDTQYF. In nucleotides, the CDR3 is TGCGCCAGCAGCTCAGAATCCGGGTCCCTCACAGATACGCAGTATTTT.

The CDR3 bases are TGTGCCAGCTCCCTTGACAGGGGGACCGATACGCAGTATTTT. Translated: CASSLDRGTDTQYF. V gene TRBV18 combines with J gene TRBJ2-3; 9 nucleotides match TRBD1. The germline gives CDR1 KGHSH, CDR2 LQKENI. CDR3 length: 14 residues. Unmatched junction bases numbered 7, after V lost 6 bases and J lost 6 bases. The entire variable domain, with the rest obtained from reference TRBV18 and TRBJ2-3, is as follows: NAGVMQNPRHLVRRRGQEARLRCSPMKGHSHVYWYRQLPEEGLKFMVYLQKENIIDESGMPKERFSAEFPKEGPSILRIQQVVRGDSAAYFCASSLDRGTDTQYFGPGTRLTVL.

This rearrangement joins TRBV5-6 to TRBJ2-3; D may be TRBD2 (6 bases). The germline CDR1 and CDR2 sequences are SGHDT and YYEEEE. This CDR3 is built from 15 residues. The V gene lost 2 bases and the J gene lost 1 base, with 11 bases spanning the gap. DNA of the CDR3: TGTGCCAGCAGCTTCTTGGGGGGAGGCACAGATACGCAGTATTTT. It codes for CASSFLGGGTDTQYF.

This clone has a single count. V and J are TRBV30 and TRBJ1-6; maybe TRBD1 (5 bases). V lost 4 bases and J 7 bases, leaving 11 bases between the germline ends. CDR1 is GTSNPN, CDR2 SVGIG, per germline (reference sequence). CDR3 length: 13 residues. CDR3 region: CAWTGIGNSPLHF. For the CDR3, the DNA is TGTGCCTGGACAGGGATCGGCAATTCACCCCTCCACTTT.

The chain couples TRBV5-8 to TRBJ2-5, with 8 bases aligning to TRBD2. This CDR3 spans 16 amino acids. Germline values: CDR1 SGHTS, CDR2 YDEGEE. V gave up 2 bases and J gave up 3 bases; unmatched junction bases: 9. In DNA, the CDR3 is TGTGCCAGCAGCTTTCGGCTAGCGGGTATTAAAGAGACCCAGTACTTC. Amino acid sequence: CASSFRLAGIKETQYF.

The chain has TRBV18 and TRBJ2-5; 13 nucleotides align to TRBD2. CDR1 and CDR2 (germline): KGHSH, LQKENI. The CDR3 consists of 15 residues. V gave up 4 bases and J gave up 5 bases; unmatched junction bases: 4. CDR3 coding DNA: TGTGCCAGCTCACGGACTAGCGGGAGTGGGGAGACCCAGTACTTC. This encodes CASSRTSGSGETQYF.

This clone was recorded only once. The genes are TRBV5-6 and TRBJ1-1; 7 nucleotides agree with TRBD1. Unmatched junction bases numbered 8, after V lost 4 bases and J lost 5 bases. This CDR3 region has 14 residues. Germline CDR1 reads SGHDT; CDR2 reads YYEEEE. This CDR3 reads CASSGDSSGTEAFF. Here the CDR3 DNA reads TGTGCCAGCAGCGGGGACAGCTCGGGGACTGAAGCTTTCTTT. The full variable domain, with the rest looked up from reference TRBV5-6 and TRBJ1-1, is DAGVTQSPTHLIKTRGQQVTLRCSPKSGHDTVSWYQQALGQGPQFIFQYYEEEERQRGNFPDRFSGHQFPNYSSELNVNALLLGDSALYLCASSGDSSGTEAFFGQGTRLTVV.

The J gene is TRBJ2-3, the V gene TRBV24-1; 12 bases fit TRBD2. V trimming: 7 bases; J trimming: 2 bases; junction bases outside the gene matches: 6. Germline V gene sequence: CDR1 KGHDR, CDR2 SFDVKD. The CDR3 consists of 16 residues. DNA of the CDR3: TGTGCCACCAGATCCGCTAGCGGGGGGGACACAGATACGCAGTATTTT. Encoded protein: CATRSASGGDTDTQYF.

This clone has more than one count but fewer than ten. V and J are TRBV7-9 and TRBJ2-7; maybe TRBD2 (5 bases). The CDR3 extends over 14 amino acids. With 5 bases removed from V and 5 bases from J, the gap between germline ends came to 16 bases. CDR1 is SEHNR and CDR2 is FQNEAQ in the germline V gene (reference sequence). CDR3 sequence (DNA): TGTGCCAGCAGCCCCGAGATACGAGGGCACGAGCAGTACTTC. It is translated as CASSPEIRGHEQYF.

The CDR3 loop reads CAWSRGLINQPQHF. The CDR3 region has the DNA TGTGCCTGGAGTAGAGGGTTAATCAATCAGCCCCAGCATTTT. The J gene is TRBJ1-5, the V gene TRBV30; D gene ambiguous. V lost 2 bases and J lost 3, with 11 bases in between. There are 14 residues in the CDR3. From germline, CDR1 is GTSNPN and CDR2 SVGIG (reference sequence).

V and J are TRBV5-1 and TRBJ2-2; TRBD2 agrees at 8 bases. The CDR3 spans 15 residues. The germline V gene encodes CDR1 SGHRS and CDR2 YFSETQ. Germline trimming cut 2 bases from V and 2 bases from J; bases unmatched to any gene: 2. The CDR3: CASSLIAGNTGELFF. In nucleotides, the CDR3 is TGCGCCAGCAGCTTAATAGCGGGAAACACCGGGGAGCTGTTTTTT.

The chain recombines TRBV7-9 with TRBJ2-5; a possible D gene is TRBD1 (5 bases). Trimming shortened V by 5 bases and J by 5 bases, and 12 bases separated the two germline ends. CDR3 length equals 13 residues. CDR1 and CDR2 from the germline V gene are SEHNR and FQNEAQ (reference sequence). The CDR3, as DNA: TGTGCCAGCAGCCCAAAGGGGTTTGAGACCCAGTACTTC. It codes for CASSPKGFETQYF.

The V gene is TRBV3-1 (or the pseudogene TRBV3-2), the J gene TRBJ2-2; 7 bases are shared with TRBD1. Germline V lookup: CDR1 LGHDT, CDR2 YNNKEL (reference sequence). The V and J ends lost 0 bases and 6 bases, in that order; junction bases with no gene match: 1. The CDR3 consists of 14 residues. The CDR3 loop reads CASSQEQGSGELFF. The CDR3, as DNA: TGTGCCAGCAGCCAAGAACAGGGGTCCGGGGAGCTGTTTTTT.

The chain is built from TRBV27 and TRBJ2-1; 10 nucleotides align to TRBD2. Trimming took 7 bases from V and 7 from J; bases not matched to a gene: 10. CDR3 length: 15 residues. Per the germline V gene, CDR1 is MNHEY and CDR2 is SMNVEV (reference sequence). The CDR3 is CASIDLAGAGNEQFF. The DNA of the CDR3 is TGTGCCAGCATAGATCTAGCGGGAGCGGGGAATGAGCAGTTCTTC.

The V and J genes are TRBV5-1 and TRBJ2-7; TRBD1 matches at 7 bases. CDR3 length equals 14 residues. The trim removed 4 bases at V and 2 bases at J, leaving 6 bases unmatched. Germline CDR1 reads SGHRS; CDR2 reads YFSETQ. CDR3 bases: TGCGCCAGCAGCCCCGGACAGGCTACCTACGAGCAGTACTTC. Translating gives CASSPGQATYEQYF.

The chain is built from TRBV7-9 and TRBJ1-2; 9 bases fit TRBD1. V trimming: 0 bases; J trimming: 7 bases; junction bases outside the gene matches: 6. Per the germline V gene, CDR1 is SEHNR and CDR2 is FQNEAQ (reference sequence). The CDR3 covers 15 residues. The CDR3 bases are TGTGCCAGCAGCTTAGCGATGACAGGGGGTGCTGGCTACACCTTC. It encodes CASSLAMTGGAGYTF. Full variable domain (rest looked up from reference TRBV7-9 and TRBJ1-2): DTGVSQNPRHKITKRGQNVTFRCDPISEHNRLYWYRQTLGQGPEFLTYFQNEAQLEKSRLLSDRFSAERPKGSFSTLEIQRTEQGDSAMYLCASSLAMTGGAGYTFGSGTRLTVV.

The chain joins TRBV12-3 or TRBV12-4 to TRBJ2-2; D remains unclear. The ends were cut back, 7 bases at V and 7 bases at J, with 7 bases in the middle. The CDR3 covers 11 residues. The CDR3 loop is CASTLYGELFF. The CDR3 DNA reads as TGTGCCAGCACCTTGTACGGGGAGCTGTTTTTT.

As DNA, the CDR3 is TGTGCCAGCAGACACCGTCAGCCCCAGCATTTT. This sequence encodes CASRHRQPQHF. The rearrangement links TRBV28 to TRBJ1-5; no firm D call. The CDR3 consists of 11 residues. Trimming pared 6 bases from V and 6 bases from J, leaving 6 bases between. Germline V gene sequence: CDR1 MDHEN, CDR2 SYDVKM.

The CDR3 coding sequence is TGTGCCAGCAGTGATGCGGGTTCGGCGGGAAACACCATATATTTT. This encodes CASSDAGSAGNTIYF. The chain has TRBV25-1 and TRBJ1-3; D is undetermined. Germline assignment: CDR1 MGHDK and CDR2 SYGVNS. V was trimmed by 3 bases and J by 4 bases, leaving 13 bases between them. The CDR3 spans 15 residues.

CDR3 region: CASSRQGGEKLFF. CDR3 DNA: TGTGCCAGTAGTAGACAGGGAGGTGAAAAACTGTTTTTT. The V gene is TRBV19, the J gene TRBJ1-4, with 7 bases aligning to TRBD1. V shed 4 bases and J 7 bases; nucleotides not matched to a gene: 3. There are 13 residues in the CDR3. Germline-derived CDR1 and CDR2 are LNHDA and SQIVND (reference sequence). Full variable domain (remainder filled in from reference TRBV19 and TRBJ1-4): DGGITQSPKYLFRKEGQNVTLSCEQNLNHDAMYWYRQDPGQGLRLIYYSQIVNDFQKGDIAEGYSVSREKKESFPLTVTSAQKNPTAFYLCASSRQGGEKLFFGSGTQLSVL.

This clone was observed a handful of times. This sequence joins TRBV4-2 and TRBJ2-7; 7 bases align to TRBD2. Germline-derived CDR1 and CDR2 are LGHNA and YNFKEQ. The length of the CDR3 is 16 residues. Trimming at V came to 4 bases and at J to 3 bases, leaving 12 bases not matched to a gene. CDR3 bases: TGTGCCAGCAGCCGGGGAGGTCCTGGACTAGTCTACGAGCAGTACTTC. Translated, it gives CASSRGGPGLVYEQYF.

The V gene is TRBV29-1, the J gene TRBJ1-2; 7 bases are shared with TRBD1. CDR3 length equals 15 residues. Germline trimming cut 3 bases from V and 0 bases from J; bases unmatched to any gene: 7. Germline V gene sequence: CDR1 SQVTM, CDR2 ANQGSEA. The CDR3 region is CSVDLGQRTNYGYTF. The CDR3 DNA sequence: TGCAGCGTTGATTTGGGACAGCGAACTAACTATGGCTACACCTTC.

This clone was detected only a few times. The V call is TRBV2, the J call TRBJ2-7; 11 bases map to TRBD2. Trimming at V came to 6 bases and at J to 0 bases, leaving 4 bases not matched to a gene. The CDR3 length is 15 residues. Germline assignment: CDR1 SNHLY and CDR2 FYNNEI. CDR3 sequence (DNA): TGTGCCAGCAGGGCACTAGCGGGGGACTCCTACGAGCAGTACTTC. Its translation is CASRALAGDSYEQYF.

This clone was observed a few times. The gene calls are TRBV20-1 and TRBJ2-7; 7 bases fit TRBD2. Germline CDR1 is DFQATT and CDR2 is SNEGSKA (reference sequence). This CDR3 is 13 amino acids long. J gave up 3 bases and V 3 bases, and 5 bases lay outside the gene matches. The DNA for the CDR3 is TGCAGTGCTAGTGCGGGCGGGGGCTACGAGCAGTACTTC. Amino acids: CSASAGGGYEQYF.

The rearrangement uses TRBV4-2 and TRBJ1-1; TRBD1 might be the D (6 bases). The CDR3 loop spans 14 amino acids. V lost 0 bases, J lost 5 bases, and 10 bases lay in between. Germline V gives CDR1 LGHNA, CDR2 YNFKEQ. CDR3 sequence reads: CASSQENRVTEAFF. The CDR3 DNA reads TGTGCCAGCAGCCAAGAAAACAGGGTAACTGAAGCTTTCTTT.